This TCR beta chain emerged from a study of blood T cell repertoires in COVID-19. Background on the study: T cells, B-cell-depleted T cells, or PBMCs provided the cDNA or gDNA that served as material.

The CDR3 contains 13 residues. Germline V gene data show CDR1 as LGHNT and CDR2 as FRNRAP. With 6 bases removed from V and 1 base from J, the gap between germline ends came to 10 bases. This clone has a handful of counts. Methods used by the authors: Amplified reference gene primers provided the basis for estimating nucleated cell counts. Sequenced by immunoSEQ multiplex PCR; TCRdb stores in-frame clones only, minus some. That table is the source of V, J and clone size, and D and trimming were worked out from the DNA. The repertoire consists of around 250,000 clones, with roughly 86% occurring once and the leading ten covering 6% to 9%.

Material for sequencing was peripheral blood. The chain recombines TRBV12-5 with TRBJ2-7; maybe TRBD2 (5 bases). The receptor was isolated from a woman between 65 and 79 years old with active or convalescent COVID-19. The CDR3 spells CASGGKGSYEQYF. CDR3 DNA: TGTGCTAGTGGCGGGAAGGGTTCCTACGAGCAGTACTTC.